What follows is one T cell receptor (beta chain) and its context. The antigen remains undetermined. This specimen belongs to a study of identifying expanded T cells in peripheral blood. Profiling relied on immunoSEQ multiplex PCR, and the TCRdb table lists in-frame clones only, not all of them. The sample lists 100,000 or so clones; around 88% were seen once. Study-level points and caveats: Over around two and four weeks, about 17 and 20 clones changed, versus more than 1 between replicates. Clone count variance between approximately 2-week samples rose with total template count.

No infections or other immune events were documented during collection. CDR3 length equals 16 residues. The germline CDR1 and CDR2 sequences are SGHAT and FQNNGV. V was clipped by 5 bases and J by 2 bases; unmatched bases: 8. The clonotype originates from a person aged 18-70 years in good health. The genes are TRBV11-2 and TRBJ2-1; 8 positions agree with TRBD2. The material sequenced was blood. CDR3 coding DNA: TGTGCCAGCAGCCCGCTCGGGGGGGCTGCCTACAATGAGCAGTTCTTC. Protein product: CASSPLGGAAYNEQFF.